One sample yielded the 5 T cell receptor beta chains listed below, sequenced in a study of graft-versus-host responses after intestinal transplantation. No antigen has been identified for these receptors. TCRdb's table, derived via immunoSEQ multiplex PCR, lists solely in-frame clones and lacks some. Of under 100,000 clones in the sample, about 94% are singletons; the top ten hold over 0.15%. Sequences were derived from unstimulated CD4+ T cells sorted from spleen or lymph node cells, sampled before transplant. These receptor sequences come from a human donor who was the organ donor for an intestinal transplant.

V is TRBV6-1 and J is TRBJ1-1; D possibly corresponds to TRBD1 (5 bases). In germline, CDR1 is MNHNS, CDR2 SASEGT. This CDR3 is built from 14 residues. With 6 bases removed from V and 5 bases from J, the gap between germline ends came to 16 bases. In DNA, the CDR3 is TGTGCCAGCAGGGAATCAGGGAAAGGAACTGAAGCTTTCTTT. Its protein is CASRESGKGTEAFF.

CDR3 nucleotides: TGTGCCAGCAGCTTGGGGGTGGCGTACGAGCAGTACTTC. This encodes CASSLGVAYEQYF. V is TRBV5-6 and J is TRBJ2-7; D is ambiguous. Germline CDR1 reads SGHDT; CDR2 reads YYEEEE. V lost 0 bases to trimming and J lost 4 bases, with 8 bases between them. The CDR3 has 13 residues.

V and J are TRBV7-2 and TRBJ2-7; D call uncertain. Germline CDR1 and CDR2: SGHTA and FQGNSA. Trimming stripped 5 bases from V and 4 bases from J, with 15 bases between. The CDR3 runs 14 residues. The CDR3 DNA reads TGTGCCAGCAGCACCCGGTCCCCCGGGTACGAGCAGTACTTC. It encodes CASSTRSPGYEQYF.

This clone occurred once. The rearrangement joins TRBV6-6 to TRBJ1-2; TRBD1 matches 9 bases. The CDR3 totals 15 residues. Trimming cost V 5 bases and J 4 bases; bases outside gene matches: 8. Germline-derived CDR1 and CDR2 are MNHNY and SVGAGI (reference sequence). CDR3 nucleotide sequence: TGTGCCAGCAGTCCCCAGGGACAGGGTTTCTATGGCTACACCTTC. This translates into CASSPQGQGFYGYTF.

The genes are TRBV5-1 and TRBJ1-1; unclear D gene. The V gene lost 4 bases and the J gene lost 2 bases, with 9 bases spanning the gap. The CDR3 totals 13 residues. Germline CDR1 and CDR2: SGHRS and YFSETQ. The CDR3 reads CASSPALNTEAFF. As DNA, the CDR3 is TGCGCCAGCAGCCCAGCCCTTAACACTGAAGCTTTCTTT. The full variable domain, in which reference TRBV5-1 and TRBJ1-1 provide the parts outside the CDR3, is KAGVTQTPRYLIKTRGQQVTLSCSPISGHRSVSWYQQTPGQGLQFLFEYFSETQRNKGNFPGRFSGRQFSNSRSEMNVSTLELGDSALYLCASSPALNTEAFFGQGTRLTVV.